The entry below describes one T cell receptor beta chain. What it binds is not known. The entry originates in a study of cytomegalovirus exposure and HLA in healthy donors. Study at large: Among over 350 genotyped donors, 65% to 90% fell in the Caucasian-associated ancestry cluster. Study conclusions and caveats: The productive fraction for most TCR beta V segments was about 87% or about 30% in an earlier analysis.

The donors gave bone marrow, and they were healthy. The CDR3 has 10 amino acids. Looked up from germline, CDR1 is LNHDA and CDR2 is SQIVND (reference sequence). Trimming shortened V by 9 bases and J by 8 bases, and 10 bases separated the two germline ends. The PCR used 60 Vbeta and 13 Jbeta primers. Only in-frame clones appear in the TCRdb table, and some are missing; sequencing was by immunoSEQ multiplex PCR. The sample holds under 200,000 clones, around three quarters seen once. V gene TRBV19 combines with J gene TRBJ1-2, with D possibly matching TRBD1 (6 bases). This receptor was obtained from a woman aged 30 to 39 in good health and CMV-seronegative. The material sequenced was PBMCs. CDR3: CASRGYGYTF. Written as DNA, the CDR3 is TGTGCCAGCAGGGGTTACGGCTACACCTTC.